This T cell receptor beta chain was profiled in a study of spatial heterogeneity in lung cancer (dated by TCRdb to 2018 to 2020). The study in broad terms: Beta-chain transcripts were consistently detected in greater numbers than alpha-chain transcripts, which likely reflected higher beta-chain transcript abundance. At surgery, over 200 tumor regions, 64 matched nontumor lung samples and 56 PBMC samples were TCR-sequenced for both alpha and beta chains. In the raw uncorrected reads, each unique combination of TCR and UMI appeared on average more than ten times. In non-small cell lung cancer, the study quantitatively compared TCR alpha and beta repertoires across several tumor regions, matched nontumor lung, and blood. TCR repertoire features were related to nonsynonymous mutation counts determined by whole-exome sequencing of tumor tissue. Overall study results and their limits: Confirming at a functional level the hypothesis that regional TCRs recognize regional mutations was considered to require additional single-cell paired TCR alpha and beta sequencing. Ubiquitous expanded tumor TCRs were found in blood more often at tumor resection than at routine follow-up.

Preparation of the library involved 5' RACE. Sequencing used a NextSeq 500. To allow correction of PCR and sequencing errors, the TCR library protocol tagged every TCR cDNA molecule with a unique molecular identifier. In the original analysis: Decombinator tools were used for TCR identification, UMI-based error correction and CDR3 extraction. Expanded TCRs were defined as those above a frequency of 2 per 1,000, corresponding to the top 1% of the tumor frequency distribution. Each repertoire was subsampled 100 times to 5,000 TCRs, after which Renyi diversity was computed with the R vegan package. CDR3 similarity networks were built from amino acid triplet string-kernel similarity, with CDR3s being connected when pairwise similarity was above 0.82. The public reads were reanalyzed by TCRdb: fastp trimming at Q25, MiXCR alignment, in-frame beta chains only. Each record represents a unique CDR3 protein, reported with the most common genes and DNA among its rows. TCRdb's processing, not the authors', yielded these V and J calls. The sample profile shows about 45,000 distinct CDR3 sequences; around 13% of them were found once. The ten top clones hold 55% to 65% of the sample.

The time point tag for this specimen amounts to: sample taken at primary tumor resection. Without any cell sorting, TCR sequencing was performed on whole RNA extracted either from tumor and nontumor lung tissue or from cryopreserved PBMC samples. Donors were over 60 patients with early-stage, untreated non-small cell lung cancer from the lung TRACERx cohort. Only patients with enough RNA available from two or more tumor regions were chosen for TCR sequencing. This clonotype has more than one count but fewer than ten. Its target antigen remains unknown. Base-call qualities are not available, and no considerably larger clone is one nucleotide away. V and J lose 0 bases and 1 base, and a span of 21 bases separates them. From its cysteine to its phenylalanine, the CDR3 spans 20 amino acids. The read is trimmed to its CDR3 DNA, 60 bases read in frame from base 1. Per the germline V gene (reference sequence), LGHDT is the CDR1 and YNNKEL is the CDR2.

The receptor's source is a male donor with early-stage non-small cell lung cancer. The V and J genes are TRBV3-1 and TRBJ1-4; TRBD1 is a weak D gene call, 6 bases matching. The specimen was PBMCs, collected at surgery. The nucleotide sequence is TGTGCCAGCAGCCAAGATCCGTTAGGGCAGGGGAGAATAACTAATGAAAAACTGTTTTTT. It codes for CASSQDPLGQGRITNEKLFF.